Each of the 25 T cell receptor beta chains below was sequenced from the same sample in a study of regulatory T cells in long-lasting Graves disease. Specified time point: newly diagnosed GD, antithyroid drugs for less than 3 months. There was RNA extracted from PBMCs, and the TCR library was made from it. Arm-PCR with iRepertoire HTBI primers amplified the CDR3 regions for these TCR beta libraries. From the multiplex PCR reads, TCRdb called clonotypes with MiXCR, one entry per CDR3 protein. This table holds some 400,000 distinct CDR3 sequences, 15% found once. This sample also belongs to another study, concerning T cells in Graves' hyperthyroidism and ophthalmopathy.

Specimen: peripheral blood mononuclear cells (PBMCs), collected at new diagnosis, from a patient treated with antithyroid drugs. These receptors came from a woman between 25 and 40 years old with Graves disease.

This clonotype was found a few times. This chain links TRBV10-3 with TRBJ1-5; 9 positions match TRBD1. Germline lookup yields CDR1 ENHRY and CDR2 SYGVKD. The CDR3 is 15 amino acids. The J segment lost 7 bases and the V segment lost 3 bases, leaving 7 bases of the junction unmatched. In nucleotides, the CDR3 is TGTGCCATCAGTGACCCGGGACAGGGAGTCCAGCCCCAGCATTTT. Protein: CAISDPGQGVQPQHF.

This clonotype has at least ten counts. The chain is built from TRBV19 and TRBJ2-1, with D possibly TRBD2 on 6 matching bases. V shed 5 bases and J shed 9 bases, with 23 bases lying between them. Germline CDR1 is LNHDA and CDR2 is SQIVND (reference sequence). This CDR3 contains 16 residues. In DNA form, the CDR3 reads TGTGCCAGTAGTCCCGCAGTCACCAAGATGGGGGGTGAGCAGTTCTTC. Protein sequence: CASSPAVTKMGGEQFF.

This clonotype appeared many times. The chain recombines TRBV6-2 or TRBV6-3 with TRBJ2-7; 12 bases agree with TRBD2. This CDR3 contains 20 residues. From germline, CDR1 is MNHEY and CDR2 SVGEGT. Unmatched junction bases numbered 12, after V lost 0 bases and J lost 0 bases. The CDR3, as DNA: TGTGCCAGCAGTTACTCCGGAGGGCTAGCGGGAGGGCCAATCTCCTACGAGCAGTACTTC. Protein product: CASSYSGGLAGGPISYEQYF.

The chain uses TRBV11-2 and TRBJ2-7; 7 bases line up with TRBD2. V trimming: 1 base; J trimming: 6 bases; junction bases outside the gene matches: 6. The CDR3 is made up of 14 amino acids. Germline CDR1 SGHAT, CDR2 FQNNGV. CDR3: CASSLGLAAFEQYF. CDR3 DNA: TGTGCCAGCAGCTTAGGCCTAGCGGCATTCGAGCAGTACTTC.

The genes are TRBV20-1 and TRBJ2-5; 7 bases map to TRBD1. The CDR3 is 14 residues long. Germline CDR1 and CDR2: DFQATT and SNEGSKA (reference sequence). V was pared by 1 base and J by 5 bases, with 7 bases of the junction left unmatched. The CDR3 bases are TGCAGTGCTAGAGCGCCAGGGGGACGGGAGACCCAGTACTTC. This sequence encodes CSARAPGGRETQYF.

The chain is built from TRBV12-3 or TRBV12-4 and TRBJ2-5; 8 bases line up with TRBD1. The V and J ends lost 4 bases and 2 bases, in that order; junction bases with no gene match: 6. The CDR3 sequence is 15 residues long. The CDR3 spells CASSYAGTGQETQYF. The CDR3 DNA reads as TGTGCCAGCAGTTACGCCGGGACAGGTCAAGAGACCCAGTACTTC.

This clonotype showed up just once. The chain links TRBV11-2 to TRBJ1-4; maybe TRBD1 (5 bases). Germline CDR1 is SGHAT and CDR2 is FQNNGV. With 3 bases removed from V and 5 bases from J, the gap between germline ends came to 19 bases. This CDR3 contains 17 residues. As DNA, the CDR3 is TGTGCCAGCAGCTTGGGCCTCGACAGTCTGGGGAATGAAAAACTGTTTTTT. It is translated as CASSLGLDSLGNEKLFF.

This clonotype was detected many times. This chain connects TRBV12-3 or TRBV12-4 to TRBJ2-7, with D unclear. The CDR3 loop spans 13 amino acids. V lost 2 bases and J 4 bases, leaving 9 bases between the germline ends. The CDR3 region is CASSLYLYYEQYF. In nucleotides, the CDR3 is TGTGCCAGCAGTTTATATCTGTATTACGAGCAGTACTTC.

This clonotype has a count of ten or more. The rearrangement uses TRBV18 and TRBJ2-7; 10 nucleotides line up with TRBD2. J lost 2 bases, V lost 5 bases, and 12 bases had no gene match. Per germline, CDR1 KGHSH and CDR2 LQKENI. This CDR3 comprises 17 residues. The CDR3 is CASSRYGGLAGAYEQYF. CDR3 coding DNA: TGTGCCAGCTCAAGGTATGGCGGCCTAGCGGGAGCCTACGAGCAGTACTTC.

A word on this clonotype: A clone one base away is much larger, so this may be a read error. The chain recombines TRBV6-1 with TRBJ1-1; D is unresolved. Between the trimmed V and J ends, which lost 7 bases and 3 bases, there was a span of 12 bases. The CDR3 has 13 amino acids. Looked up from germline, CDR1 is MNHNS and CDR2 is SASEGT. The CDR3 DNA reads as TGTGCCAGCAAGAAGAGTATGGACACTGAAGCTTTCTTT. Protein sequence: CASKKSMDTEAFF.

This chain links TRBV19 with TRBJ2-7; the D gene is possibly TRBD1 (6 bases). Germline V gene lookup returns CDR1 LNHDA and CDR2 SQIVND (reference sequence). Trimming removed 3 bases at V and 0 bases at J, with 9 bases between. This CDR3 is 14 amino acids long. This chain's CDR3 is CASSITGSSYEQYF. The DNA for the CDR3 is TGTGCCAGTAGTATTACAGGGAGCTCCTACGAGCAGTACTTC. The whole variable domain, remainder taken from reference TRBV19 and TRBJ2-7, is DGGITQSPKYLFRKEGQNVTLSCEQNLNHDAMYWYRQDPGQGLRLIYYSQIVNDFQKGDIAEGYSVSREKKESFPLTVTSAQKNPTAFYLCASSITGSSYEQYFGPGTRLTVT.

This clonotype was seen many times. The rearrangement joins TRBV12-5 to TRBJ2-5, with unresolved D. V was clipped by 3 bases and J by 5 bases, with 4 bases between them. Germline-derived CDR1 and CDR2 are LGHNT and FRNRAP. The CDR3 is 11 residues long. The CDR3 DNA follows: TGTGCTAGTGGTTTTCGGGAGACCCAGTACTTC. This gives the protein CASGFRETQYF.

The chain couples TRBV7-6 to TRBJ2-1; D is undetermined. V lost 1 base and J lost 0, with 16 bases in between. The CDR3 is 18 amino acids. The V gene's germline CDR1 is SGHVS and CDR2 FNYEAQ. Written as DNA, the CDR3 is TGTGCCAGCAGCTTAGAGGCTACTACTCTGAGCTCCTACAATGAGCAGTTCTTC. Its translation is CASSLEATTLSSYNEQFF.

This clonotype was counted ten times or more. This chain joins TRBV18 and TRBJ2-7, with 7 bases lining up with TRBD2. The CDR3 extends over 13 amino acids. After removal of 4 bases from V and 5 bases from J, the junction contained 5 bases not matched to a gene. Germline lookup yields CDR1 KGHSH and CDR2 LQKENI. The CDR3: CASSLGLENEQYF. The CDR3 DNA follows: TGTGCCAGCTCACTTGGACTAGAGAACGAGCAGTACTTC.

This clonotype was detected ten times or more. For the CDR3, the DNA is TGTGCCAGCAGCTTAAGGGGCAATGAGCAGTTCTTC. Its translation is CASSLRGNEQFF. The chain links TRBV7-8 to TRBJ2-1; D is possibly TRBD1 (5 bases). Trimming removed 2 bases from V and 6 bases from J, with 5 bases in between. Germline V lookup: CDR1 SGHVS, CDR2 FQNEAQ. The CDR3 has 12 amino acids.

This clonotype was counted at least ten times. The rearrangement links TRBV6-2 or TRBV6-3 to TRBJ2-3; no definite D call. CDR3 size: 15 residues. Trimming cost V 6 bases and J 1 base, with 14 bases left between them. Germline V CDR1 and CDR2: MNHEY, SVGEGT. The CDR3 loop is CASRRTDGRTDTQYF. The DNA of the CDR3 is TGTGCCAGCAGACGGACGGACGGTCGCACAGATACGCAGTATTTT.

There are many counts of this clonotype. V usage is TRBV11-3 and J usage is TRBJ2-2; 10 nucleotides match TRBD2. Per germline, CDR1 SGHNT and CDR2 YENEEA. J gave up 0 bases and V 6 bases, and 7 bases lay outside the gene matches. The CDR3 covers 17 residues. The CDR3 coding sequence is TGTGCCAGCAGTGACCTAGCGGGAGATCCGAACACCGGGGAGCTGTTTTTT. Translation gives CASSDLAGDPNTGELFF.

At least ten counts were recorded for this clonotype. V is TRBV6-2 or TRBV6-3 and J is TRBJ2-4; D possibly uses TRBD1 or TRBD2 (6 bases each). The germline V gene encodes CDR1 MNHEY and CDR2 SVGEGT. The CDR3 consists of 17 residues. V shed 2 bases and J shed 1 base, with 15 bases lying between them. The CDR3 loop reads CASSYASVGGAKNIQYF. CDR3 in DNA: TGTGCCAGCAGTTACGCCTCCGTGGGGGGCGCCAAAAACATTCAGTACTTC.

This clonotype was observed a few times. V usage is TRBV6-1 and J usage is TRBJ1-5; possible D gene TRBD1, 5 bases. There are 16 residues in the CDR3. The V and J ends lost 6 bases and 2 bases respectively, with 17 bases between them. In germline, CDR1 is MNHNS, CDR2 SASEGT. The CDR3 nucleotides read TGTGCCAGCAGAACCACTACAGGTTTGGGCAATCAGCCCCAGCATTTT. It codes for CASRTTTGLGNQPQHF.

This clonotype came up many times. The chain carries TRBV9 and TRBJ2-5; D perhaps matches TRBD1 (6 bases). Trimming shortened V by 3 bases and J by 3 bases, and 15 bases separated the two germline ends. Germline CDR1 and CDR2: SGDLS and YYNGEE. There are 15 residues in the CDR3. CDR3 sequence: CASSGVGQGKETQYF. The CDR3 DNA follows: TGTGCCAGCAGCGGTGTGGGGCAGGGGAAAGAGACCCAGTACTTC.

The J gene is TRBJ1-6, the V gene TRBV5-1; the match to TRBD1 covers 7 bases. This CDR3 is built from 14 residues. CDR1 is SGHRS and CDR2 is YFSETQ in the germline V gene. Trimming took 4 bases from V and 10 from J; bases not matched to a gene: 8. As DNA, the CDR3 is TGCGCCAGCAGCCATGAAGGGGGCGACTCACCCCTCCACTTT. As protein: CASSHEGGDSPLHF.

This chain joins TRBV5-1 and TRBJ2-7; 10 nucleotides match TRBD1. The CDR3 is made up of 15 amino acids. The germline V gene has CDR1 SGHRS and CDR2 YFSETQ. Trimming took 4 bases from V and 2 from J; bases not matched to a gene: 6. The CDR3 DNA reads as TGCGCCAGCAGCCCCACCGGGACAGGGGCCTACGAGCAGTACTTC. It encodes CASSPTGTGAYEQYF.

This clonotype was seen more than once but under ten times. The CDR3 loop is CASSLVPSGGISGNTIYF. CDR3 coding DNA: TGTGCCAGCAGCTTAGTTCCCTCGGGGGGAATTAGTGGAAACACCATATATTTT. This chain links TRBV13 with TRBJ1-3, with a possible D match to TRBD1 (5 bases). Looked up from germline, CDR1 is PRHDT and CDR2 is FYEKMQ (reference sequence). Between the trimmed V and J ends, which lost 1 base and 3 bases, there was a span of 19 bases. This CDR3 has 18 amino acids.

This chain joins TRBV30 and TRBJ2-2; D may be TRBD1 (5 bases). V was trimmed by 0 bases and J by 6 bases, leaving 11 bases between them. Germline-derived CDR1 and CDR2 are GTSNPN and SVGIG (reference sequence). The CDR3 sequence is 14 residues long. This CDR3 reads CAWSVLRESGELFF. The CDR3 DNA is TGTGCCTGGAGTGTACTCAGGGAATCCGGGGAGCTGTTTTTT.

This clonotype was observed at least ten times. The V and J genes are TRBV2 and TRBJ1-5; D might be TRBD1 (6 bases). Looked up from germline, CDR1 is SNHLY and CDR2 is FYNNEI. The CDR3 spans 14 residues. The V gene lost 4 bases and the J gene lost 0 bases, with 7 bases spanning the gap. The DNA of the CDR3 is TGTGCCAGCAGTGGACAGGATAGCAATCAGCCCCAGCATTTT. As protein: CASSGQDSNQPQHF.